This entry lists 29 T cell receptor beta chains sequenced from one sample in a study of control samples from healthy donors and cancer patients. Clones were read by immunoSEQ multiplex PCR, and TCRdb kept only the in-frame ones, dropping some. The sample lists about 140,000 clones, under 95% occurring once. The specimen sequenced was blood. The receptors were gathered from a middle-aged man in good health.

The J gene is TRBJ2-1, the V gene TRBV19; TRBD2 matches 7 bases. From germline, CDR1 is LNHDA and CDR2 SQIVND (reference sequence). CDR3 length: 19 residues. The V segment lost 3 bases and the J segment 5 bases; nucleotides outside the gene matches: 19. The CDR3 bases are TGTGCCAGTAGTATGATGGGTGCGGGAGAGTGGTTTATGGACAATGAGCAGTTCTTC. This encodes CASSMMGAGEWFMDNEQFF.

V gene TRBV6-1 combines with J gene TRBJ2-1; 9 bases are a match to TRBD2. This CDR3 region has 15 residues. Germline V gene sequence: CDR1 MNHNS, CDR2 SASEGT. The ends lost 2 bases at V and 8 bases at J; junction bases unmatched: 7. CDR3 in DNA: TGTGCCAGCAGTGAACCGGCGGGGGGGCCATATGAGCAGTTCTTC. It encodes CASSEPAGGPYEQFF.

The chain recombines TRBV9 with TRBJ1-5, with TRBD1 as a possible D gene (5 bases). V lost 7 bases to trimming and J lost 5 bases, with 7 bases between them. Germline assignment: CDR1 SGDLS and CDR2 YYNGEE. The CDR3 is 11 residues long. CDR3 in amino acids: CASGGDQPQHF. CDR3 sequence (DNA): TGTGCCAGCGGGGGGGATCAGCCCCAGCATTTT.

The V and J genes are TRBV29-1 and TRBJ2-7; 9 nucleotides agree with TRBD1. CDR3 length: 13 residues. Germline assignment: CDR1 SQVTM and CDR2 ANQGSEA. The J segment lost 5 bases and the V segment lost 6 bases, leaving 8 bases of the junction unmatched. The CDR3 DNA is TGCAGCGTCGGAGGACAGGGGATGCACGAGCAGTACTTC. As protein: CSVGGQGMHEQYF.

The V gene is TRBV19, the J gene TRBJ2-1; maybe TRBD2 (5 bases). V was clipped by 3 bases and J by 0 bases, with 6 bases between them. The V gene's germline CDR1 is LNHDA and CDR2 SQIVND (reference sequence). The CDR3 consists of 14 residues. The CDR3 region has the DNA TGTGCCAGTAGTATGGGAGCCTCCTACAATGAGCAGTTCTTC. It specifies CASSMGASYNEQFF. The entire variable domain, with the rest obtained from reference TRBV19 and TRBJ2-1, is as follows: DGGITQSPKYLFRKEGQNVTLSCEQNLNHDAMYWYRQDPGQGLRLIYYSQIVNDFQKGDIAEGYSVSREKKESFPLTVTSAQKNPTAFYLCASSMGASYNEQFFGPGTRLTVL.

J is TRBJ2-1 and V is TRBV24-1; D ambiguous. The CDR3 contains 13 residues. With 5 bases removed from V and 3 bases from J, the gap between germline ends came to 7 bases. CDR1 is KGHDR, CDR2 SFDVKD, per germline. DNA of the CDR3: TGTGCCACCAGTGCGAGATACTACAATGAGCAGTTCTTC. Translated, it gives CATSARYYNEQFF.

The chain carries TRBV25-1 and TRBJ2-2; D gene unclear. This CDR3 is 13 amino acids long. Germline CDR1 reads MGHDK; CDR2 reads SYGVNS. Trimming stripped 6 bases from V and 4 bases from J, with 9 bases between. CDR3 in amino acids: CASSPWATGELFF. In nucleotides, the CDR3 is TGTGCCAGCAGCCCTTGGGCCACCGGGGAGCTGTTTTTT.

CDR3 in DNA: TGTGCCAGCAGTTACAGGGATTCCACCGGGGAGCTGTTTTTT. Translating it yields CASSYRDSTGELFF. The chain joins TRBV27 to TRBJ2-2; TRBD1 is a possible D gene (6 bases). The CDR3 is made up of 14 amino acids. Trimming cost V 4 bases and J 4 bases, with 10 bases left between them. Germline CDR1 is MNHEY and CDR2 is SMNVEV (reference sequence).

The chain uses TRBV7-2 and TRBJ1-6; TRBD1 is a possible D gene (5 bases). CDR3 length: 17 residues. V lost 1 base to trimming and J lost 5 bases, with 15 bases between them. Per the germline V gene, CDR1 is SGHTA and CDR2 is FQGNSA. CDR3 amino acids: CASSLVGAAPDNSPLHF. CDR3 sequence (DNA): TGTGCCAGCAGCTTAGTCGGGGCAGCCCCCGATAATTCACCCCTCCACTTT.

The chain employs TRBV27 and TRBJ1-5; D unresolved. The CDR3 totals 14 residues. The germline CDR1 and CDR2 sequences are MNHEY and SMNVEV (reference sequence). Between the trimmed V and J ends, which lost 6 bases and 1 base, there was a span of 10 bases. CDR3 nucleotides: TGTGCCAGCAGCGCAGGATTCAGCAATCAGCCCCAGCATTTT. Encoded protein: CASSAGFSNQPQHF.

This clone was observed a few times. This same CDR3 is encoded by further DNA sequences in the sample. The chain has TRBV6-4 and TRBJ2-1; 12 bases align to TRBD2. The J segment lost 7 bases and the V segment lost 5 bases, leaving 3 bases of the junction unmatched. CDR1 MRHNA and CDR2 SNTAGT come from the germline V gene. The CDR3 has 14 residues. In DNA form, the CDR3 reads TGTGCCAGCAGTCTAGCGGGAGGGGGTAATGAGCAGTTCTTC. Translated: CASSLAGGGNEQFF.

The gene calls are TRBV18 and TRBJ1-1, with D uncertain. Trimming removed 4 bases from V and 7 bases from J, with 16 bases in between. This CDR3 region has 14 residues. Germline CDR1 and CDR2: KGHSH and LQKENI. CDR3 nucleotide sequence: TGTGCCAGCTCACTCGGGTTCCAGCTTGGTGAAGCTTTCTTT. Its translation is CASSLGFQLGEAFF.

In its sample, this clone was seen once. Relative to the germline gene, one junction end is altered; a read error may explain this. Other DNA sequences in this specimen translate into the identical CDR3. The chain uses TRBV6-5 and TRBJ1-4; D might be TRBD1 (5 bases). Germline V gene lookup returns CDR1 MNHEY and CDR2 SVGAGI. This CDR3 comprises 15 residues. Here the CDR3 DNA reads TGCGCCAGCAGTTACTCGTGGGGGAATAATGAAAAACTGTTTTTT. It encodes CASSYSWGNNEKLFF.

This clone was detected once. The chain's CDR3 is CASRARIVSSYEQYF. The CDR3 region has the DNA TGTGCCAGCAGAGCACGTATCGTAAGTTCCTACGAGCAGTACTTC. This sequence joins TRBV2 and TRBJ2-7, with unresolved D. This CDR3 is 15 amino acids long. Trimming took off 6 bases at V and 1 base at J, with 16 bases between the two ends. CDR1 SNHLY and CDR2 FYNNEI come from the germline V gene. Looking up the rest from reference TRBV2 and TRBJ2-7 gives the full variable domain: EPEVTQTPSHQVTQMGQEVILRCVPISNHLYFYWYRQILGQKVEFLVSFYNNEISEKSEIFDDQFSVERPDGSNFTLKIRSTKLEDSAMYFCASRARIVSSYEQYFGPGTRLTVT.

This chain connects TRBV6-5 to TRBJ2-5; TRBD2 matches 15 bases. The germline gives CDR1 MNHEY, CDR2 SVGAGI. Trimming cost V 6 bases and J 7 bases; bases outside gene matches: 6. The CDR3 consists of 15 residues. This chain's CDR3 is CASSRTSGGAGTQYF. The CDR3 DNA reads as TGTGCCAGCAGCCGGACTAGCGGGGGGGCGGGGACCCAGTACTTC.

This clone has more than one count but fewer than ten. This chain joins TRBV4-1 and TRBJ2-3; 8 bases fit TRBD2. Trimming took 4 bases from V and 3 from J; bases not matched to a gene: 18. The CDR3 covers 19 residues. Germline values: CDR1 MGHRA, CDR2 YSYEKL. The CDR3 spells CASSPEGQSGSPRTDTQYF. The CDR3 DNA reads TGCGCCAGCAGCCCGGAAGGCCAAAGCGGGAGCCCCAGGACAGATACGCAGTATTTT.

The J gene is TRBJ2-5, the V gene TRBV5-4, with D perhaps TRBD1 (6 bases). There are 14 residues in the CDR3. With 2 bases removed from V and 5 bases from J, the gap between germline ends came to 13 bases. Germline CDR1 and CDR2: SGHNT and YYREEE (reference sequence). The CDR3 DNA sequence: TGTGCCAGCAGCTTACCAGGGGCGATGGAGACCCAGTACTTC. Translation: CASSLPGAMETQYF.

The genes are TRBV7-8 and TRBJ1-5; D not certain. Germline CDR1 SGHVS, CDR2 FQNEAQ. Trimming took off 0 bases at V and 5 bases at J, with 5 bases between the two ends. The CDR3 loop spans 13 amino acids. CDR3 loop: CASSLAGDQPQHF. CDR3 sequence (DNA): TGTGCCAGCAGCTTAGCAGGCGATCAGCCCCAGCATTTT.

V gene TRBV11-2 combines with J gene TRBJ1-6; 7 nucleotides agree with TRBD1. Germline CDR1 is SGHAT and CDR2 is FQNNGV. This CDR3 is 19 amino acids long. The J segment lost 0 bases and the V segment lost 3 bases, leaving 11 bases of the junction unmatched. CDR3 residues: CASSFAWDSSSSYNSPLHF. CDR3 nucleotides: TGTGCCAGCAGCTTCGCCTGGGACAGCTCGAGCTCCTATAATTCACCCCTCCACTTT.

The V gene is TRBV19, the J gene TRBJ2-7, with 8 nucleotides matching TRBD2. The ends lost 5 bases at V and 4 bases at J; junction bases unmatched: 10. The CDR3 runs to 15 residues. Germline loops: CDR1 LNHDA, CDR2 SQIVND (reference sequence). The CDR3, as DNA: TGTGCCAGTAGTGCCGGATCAGGCGGGGGGTACGAGCAGTACTTC. Its protein is CASSAGSGGGYEQYF.

This clone occurred once. The chain employs TRBV10-2 and TRBJ1-3, with no clear D. V lost 6 bases to trimming and J lost 4 bases, with 7 bases between them. Germline-derived CDR1 and CDR2 are WSHSY and SAAADI. The CDR3 consists of 12 residues. CDR3 protein: CASRSGGNTIYF. DNA for the CDR3: TGCGCCAGCAGAAGCGGAGGAAACACCATATATTTT.

The chain carries TRBV11-2 and TRBJ2-1; the match to TRBD2 covers 8 bases. Per the germline V gene, CDR1 is SGHAT and CDR2 is FQNNGV. J lost 2 bases, V lost 5 bases, and 5 bases had no gene match. The CDR3 is 15 residues long. CDR3 bases: TGTGCCAGCAGCCTGGCGGGGGGAACCTACAATGAGCAGTTCTTC. Translation gives CASSLAGGTYNEQFF.

The CDR3 region has the DNA TGTGCCAGCAGCTTTGGTGGTAATGAGCAGTTCTTC. Protein sequence: CASSFGGNEQFF. The V gene is TRBV5-4, the J gene TRBJ2-1; no firm D call. Trimming removed 2 bases at V and 7 bases at J, with 7 bases between. There are 12 residues in the CDR3. CDR1 is SGHNT, CDR2 YYREEE, per germline (reference sequence).

This clone showed up just once. The rearrangement uses TRBV9 and TRBJ1-3; TRBD1 might be the D (5 bases). Trimming took 0 bases from V and 4 from J, leaving 5 bases between them. Germline CDR1 is SGDLS and CDR2 is YYNGEE. This CDR3 contains 13 residues. The CDR3 nucleotides are TGTGCCAGCAGCGTAGAGGGGGGAAACACCATATATTTT. Amino acids: CASSVEGGNTIYF.

The gene calls are TRBV27 and TRBJ2-5; 10 positions match TRBD2. J was trimmed by 3 bases and V by 5 bases; bases with no gene match: 0. Germline V CDR1 and CDR2: MNHEY, SMNVEV (reference sequence). The CDR3 is made up of 13 amino acids. DNA of the CDR3: TGTGCCAGCAGTGGACTAGCGGAAGAGACCCAGTACTTC. This codes for CASSGLAEETQYF.

The chain is built from TRBV6-4 and TRBJ2-3, with 8 bases lining up with TRBD1. V was clipped by 6 bases and J by 5 bases; unmatched bases: 7. Germline V lookup: CDR1 MRHNA, CDR2 SNTAGT. CDR3 length: 14 amino acids. The CDR3 bases are TGTGCCAGCAGGAGGACAGGGATGGGAGATACGCAGTATTTT. It encodes CASRRTGMGDTQYF.

The chain combines TRBV12-3 or TRBV12-4 with TRBJ2-3; TRBD2 is a possible D gene (5 bases). Trimming took 6 bases from V and 1 from J, leaving 8 bases between them. The CDR3 length is 13 residues. CDR3 nucleotide sequence: TGTGCCAGCAGAGGGAGTGGCACAGATACGCAGTATTTT. This translates into CASRGSGTDTQYF.

V and J are TRBV6-5 and TRBJ1-1; TRBD1 might be the D (6 bases). The germline V gene has CDR1 MNHEY and CDR2 SVGAGI. This CDR3 comprises 15 residues. The V end lost 4 bases, the J end lost 0 bases, and 12 bases lay between the germline ends. CDR3 sequence: CASSSLDRMNTEAFF. The DNA of the CDR3 is TGTGCCAGCAGTTCCCTCGACAGGATGAACACTGAAGCTTTCTTT.

The chain combines TRBV6-5 with TRBJ2-5; 8 bases align to TRBD1. This CDR3 has 14 amino acids. With 2 bases clipped from V and 5 bases from J, the junction kept 4 bases outside the gene matches. Germline V lookup: CDR1 MNHEY, CDR2 SVGAGI. The CDR3 DNA reads as TGTGCCAGCAGTTACCGGACAGGGCGCGAGACCCAGTACTTC. Translated: CASSYRTGRETQYF.